This entry describes one T cell receptor beta chain. Per the germline V gene, CDR1 is SGHTS and CDR2 is YDEGEE. The CDR3 has 13 amino acids. Trimming removed 3 bases from V and 8 bases from J, with 14 bases in between. This sample was included in a study of blood T cell repertoires in COVID-19. Overall study context: Researchers got acute and convalescent COVID-19 samples from the United States, Italy and Spain. Sample material is recorded as cDNA or gDNA derived from T cells, B-cell-depleted T cells, or PBMCs.

Per the original methods: Nucleated cell counts were estimated from reference gene primer amplification. Produced via immunoSEQ multiplex PCR; TCRdb's table is partial and in-frame only. D and trimming were read from the DNA, whereas the V and J calls and clone size are those reported in that table. The table includes hundreds of thousands of clones, about 80% detected once. This TCR was sampled from a woman in her fifties or sixties who had recovered from COVID-19. Source material: peripheral blood. The rearrangement uses TRBV5-8 and TRBJ1-2, with TRBD1 as a possible D gene (5 bases). CDR3 amino acids: CASSWDWSGGYTF. Here the CDR3 DNA reads TGTGCCAGCAGCTGGGACTGGTCGGGAGGCTACACCTTC.